Each of the 10 T cell receptor beta chains below was sequenced from the same sample in a study of beta chain features in type 1 diabetes. Reverse transcribing all isolated RNA meant expressed TCRB transcripts were sequenced. Repertoires were generated with immunoSEQ multiplex PCR, while TCRdb's copy carries only in-frame clones and drops some. The profile shows 250,000 to 300,000 clones, 13% to 15% of them singletons. Overall study results and limits: Researchers report that Type 1 diabetes patients had moderately but significantly shorter TCRB CDR3s across all four CD4+ subsets.

Antigen specificity for these receptors is unknown. Sample: naive CD4+ T cells from blood. The receptors originated from a young man with type 1 diabetes.

This clone appeared a few times. V usage is TRBV25-1 and J usage is TRBJ1-5; TRBD1 matches 8 bases. CDR3 length: 14 residues. With 6 bases clipped from V and 3 bases from J, the junction kept 4 bases outside the gene matches. Germline V gives CDR1 MGHDK, CDR2 SYGVNS. CDR3 sequence reads: CASRQGGYNQPQHF. The DNA for the CDR3 is TGTGCCAGCAGACAGGGGGGATACAATCAGCCCCAGCATTTT.

The CDR3 sequence: CASSLQGGAYEQYF. For the CDR3, the DNA is TGTGCCAGCAGCTTACAAGGGGGGGCCTACGAGCAGTACTTC. The chain links TRBV7-3 to TRBJ2-7; tentatively, D is TRBD2 (7 bases). Trimming removed 2 bases at V and 2 bases at J, with 10 bases between. Germline assignment: CDR1 SGHTA and CDR2 FQGTGA. This CDR3 is built from 14 residues.

This clone turned up a few times. The J gene is TRBJ2-6, the V gene TRBV7-8; tentatively, D is TRBD1 (5 bases). The V end lost 1 base, the J end lost 0 bases, and 10 bases lay between the germline ends. Per the germline V gene, CDR1 is SGHVS and CDR2 is FQNEAQ. This CDR3 region has 17 residues. The CDR3 sequence: CASSLDRRASGANVLTF. The CDR3 nucleotides are TGTGCCAGCAGCTTAGACCGCAGGGCCTCTGGGGCCAACGTCCTGACTTTC.

This clone was recorded a few times. The chain joins TRBV28 to TRBJ2-5; D is perhaps TRBD2 (6 bases). V lost 2 bases and J 0 bases, leaving 10 bases between the germline ends. Germline CDR1 and CDR2: MDHEN and SYDVKM. This CDR3 has 15 amino acids. As DNA, the CDR3 is TGTGCCAGCAGTTTAGCGGGGAGCCACCAAGAGACCCAGTACTTC. Translating gives CASSLAGSHQETQYF.

The chain recombines TRBV4-2 with TRBJ1-5, with D perhaps TRBD1 (6 bases). Germline V gene sequence: CDR1 LGHNA, CDR2 YNFKEQ. The CDR3 is made up of 15 amino acids. The V end was cut by 0 bases, the J end by 4 bases, with 10 bases between. CDR3 sequence: CASSQDWQGNQPQHF. The CDR3 nucleotides read TGTGCCAGCAGCCAAGATTGGCAGGGGAATCAGCCCCAGCATTTT.

This chain connects TRBV5-1 to TRBJ2-7, with D hard to call. Trimming left V 0 bases short and J 0 bases short, with 13 bases between. The germline CDR1 and CDR2 sequences are SGHRS and YFSETQ. The CDR3 is 16 amino acids. DNA for the CDR3: TGCGCCAGCAGCTTGGACGCACAGACCAGCTCCTACGAGCAGTACTTC. Its protein is CASSLDAQTSSYEQYF.

This chain uses TRBV20-1 with TRBJ1-5; weak D call: TRBD1 (6 bases). Germline-derived CDR1 and CDR2 are DFQATT and SNEGSKA (reference sequence). The CDR3 length is 11 residues. As DNA, the CDR3 is TGCGGGAGGGGGGGGACTCAGCCCCAGCATTTT. This translates into CGRGGTQPQHF.

This clone showed up just a few times. The J gene is TRBJ1-1, the V gene TRBV11-3; D is unresolved. The V gene lost 5 bases and the J gene lost 0 bases, with 7 bases spanning the gap. The CDR3 consists of 13 residues. The germline V gene encodes CDR1 SGHNT and CDR2 YENEEA. The CDR3 reads CASSPDMNTEAFF. The CDR3 coding sequence is TGTGCCAGCAGCCCTGACATGAACACTGAAGCTTTCTTT.

This clone has more than one count but fewer than ten. V is TRBV19 and J is TRBJ2-6; D gene ambiguous. Germline V CDR1 and CDR2: LNHDA, SQIVND (reference sequence). The CDR3 is made up of 15 amino acids. Between the trimmed V and J ends, which lost 7 bases and 2 bases, there was a span of 12 bases. The chain's CDR3 is CASTLSRAGANVLTF. The CDR3 DNA follows: TGTGCCAGTACCCTTAGCCGGGCTGGGGCCAACGTCCTGACTTTC.

The V call is TRBV7-9, the J call TRBJ1-1; no reliable D call. The CDR3 extends over 12 amino acids. V lost 6 bases and J lost 0, with 5 bases in between. Germline V gene data show CDR1 as SEHNR and CDR2 as FQNEAQ (reference sequence). Here the CDR3 DNA reads TGTGCCAGCAGTTACTTGAACACTGAAGCTTTCTTT. As protein: CASSYLNTEAFF. Filled out from reference TRBV7-9 and TRBJ1-1, the complete variable domain reads DTGVSQNPRHKITKRGQNVTFRCDPISEHNRLYWYRQTLGQGPEFLTYFQNEAQLEKSRLLSDRFSAERPKGSFSTLEIQRTEQGDSAMYLCASSYLNTEAFFGQGTRLTVV.